This T cell receptor beta chain originates from a study of shared clonotypes between healthy human individuals. At the level of the study: Donors had three CD4 naive, three CD4 memory, two CD8 naive and one CD8 memory plate apiece.

Concerning this clone: The antigen is not known.

Measured with immunoSEQ multiplex PCR; TCRdb has only the in-frame clones, and not every one. The profile shows around 88,000 clones, around 67% of them singletons. Study findings and constraints: About 5% of naive CD4 clonotypes were shared across a few donors. Generally, naive subsets came out with larger estimated richness than memory subsets.

The germline CDR1 and CDR2 sequences are SGHAT and FQNNGV. This CDR3 region has 15 residues. V was clipped by 6 bases and J by 2 bases, with 15 bases between them. Those who donated were healthy HIV-negative adults, with no recent acute infections or vaccinations reported. The sequencing input was memory CD8+ T cells sorted from blood. The subset was: CD45RO+ cells pooled with CCR7-negative TemRA cells. The rearrangement uses TRBV11-2 and TRBJ2-3; D may match TRBD1 or TRBD2 (6 bases each). This clonotype originated in a man aged 30 to 45 in good health. The CDR3 region has the DNA TGTGCCAGCAGACTAGGGGGGCAGCCCACAGATACGCAGTATTTT. Translating gives CASRLGGQPTDTQYF.